The sequence of this TCR beta chain was determined in a study of blood T cell repertoires in COVID-19. During active infection, Seattle patients enrolled and were then monitored through disease. Deletions cut 5 bases from V and 4 bases from J, with 14 bases between. The CDR3 has 14 amino acids. CDR1 is LNHDA and CDR2 is SQIVND in the germline V gene (reference sequence). In the original processing: Amplification from reference gene primers served as the basis for estimated nucleated cell counts. The table came from immunoSEQ multiplex PCR; TCRdb's copy has only in-frame clones and leaves some out. The V and J calls and clone size come from that table; D and trimming were worked out from the DNA. The sample shows 250,000 to 350,000 clones, approximately 88% of them seen only once.

The TCR comes from a human donor with COVID-19, enrolled during active disease. The donor label of this sample is uncertain. This chain uses TRBV19 with TRBJ1-1; weak D call: TRBD1 (5 bases). Sequencing input: peripheral blood. CDR3 in DNA: TGTGCCAGTAGTTCTCCAGGGCTGGGCACTGAAGCTTTCTTT. Translation: CASSSPGLGTEAFF. The full variable domain, in which reference TRBV19 and TRBJ1-1 provide the parts outside the CDR3, is DGGITQSPKYLFRKEGQNVTLSCEQNLNHDAMYWYRQDPGQGLRLIYYSQIVNDFQKGDIAEGYSVSREKKESFPLTVTSAQKNPTAFYLCASSSPGLGTEAFFGQGTRLTVV.